The rows below give T cell receptor beta chains drawn from one sample of a study of cytomegalovirus exposure and HLA in healthy donors. The repertoire was sequenced with immunoSEQ multiplex PCR; TCRdb's copy has only in-frame clones and lacks some. Counted here are about 100,000 clones, 75% to 80% occurring once; the ten biggest clones make up around a tenth. The source material was PBMCs. The receptors come from a male donor in good health and CMV-seropositive. The CDR3 runs from the conserved cysteine through the conserved F or W.

j_call,v_call,cdr3_aa
TRBJ2-1,TRBV4-1,CASSPRQGAHEQFF
TRBJ2-7,TRBV7-9,CSSSFPAGLSSYEQYF
TRBJ2-7,TRBV27,CASSLRQGRPYEQYF
TRBJ2-4,TRBV4-2,CASSTRGGENIQYF
TRBJ2-5,TRBV5-4,CASSLPPRQGRQETQYF
TRBJ2-7,TRBV7-3,CASSHPDRGDHYEQYF
TRBJ2-1,TRBV18,CASSLVGGSYNEQFF
TRBJ1-1,TRBV2,CASTTRQANTEAFF
TRBJ1-6,TRBV4-1,CAAGRGANSPLHF
TRBJ2-1,TRBV21-1,CASSKGQSKNSGYNEQFF
TRBJ2-7,TRBV9,CASSVEAGGSYEQYF
TRBJ2-7,TRBV28,CASENGAPSYEQYF
TRBJ2-1,TRBV6-5,CASRMGLATYNEQFF
TRBJ1-2,TRBV9,CASSVEQGPYGYTF
TRBJ1-2,TRBV28,CASSFERNYGYTF
TRBJ2-7,TRBV5-1,CASSLVQTYEQYF
TRBJ2-1,TRBV6-1,CASSDGTGLYNEQFF
TRBJ2-2,TRBV6-5,CASSEFGSGELFF
TRBJ2-1,TRBV6-1,CASSGEEHSYNEQFF
TRBJ2-5,TRBV29-1,CSVGLPGGAQETQYF
TRBJ2-1,TRBV29-1,CSVDGSSYNEQFF
TRBJ1-2,TRBV7-2,CASSLVGAIPPRGYTF
TRBJ2-1,TRBV15,CATSRLAGSNEQFF
TRBJ2-1,TRBV7-8,CASSPWGLEDNEQFF
TRBJ1-2,TRBV5-1,CASRQTGALNYGYTF
TRBJ2-7,TRBV28,CASSTRGGVAYEQYF
TRBJ2-1,TRBV11-2,CASSLPGTSGINEQFF
TRBJ1-2,TRBV6-4,CASSARGQGGNYGYTF
TRBJ2-3,TRBV7-9,CASSLAGDYTDTQYF